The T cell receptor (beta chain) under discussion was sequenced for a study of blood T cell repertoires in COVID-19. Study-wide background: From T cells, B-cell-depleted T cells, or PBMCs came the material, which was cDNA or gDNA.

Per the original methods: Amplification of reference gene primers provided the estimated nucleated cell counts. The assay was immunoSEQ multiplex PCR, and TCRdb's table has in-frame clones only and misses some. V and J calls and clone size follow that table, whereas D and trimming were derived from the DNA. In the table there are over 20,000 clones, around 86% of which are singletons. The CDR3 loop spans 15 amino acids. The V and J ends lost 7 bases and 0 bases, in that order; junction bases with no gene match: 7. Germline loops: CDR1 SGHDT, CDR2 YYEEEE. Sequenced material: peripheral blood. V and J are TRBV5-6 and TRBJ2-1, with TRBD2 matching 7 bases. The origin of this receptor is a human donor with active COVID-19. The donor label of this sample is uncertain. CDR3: CASAGSGTSYNEQFF. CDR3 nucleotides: TGTGCCAGCGCTGGGAGCGGGACCTCCTACAATGAGCAGTTCTTC.